Given below is one TCR beta chain in context. Its specificity is unknown. Treatment described: approximately 9-day PBMC culture with coronavirus spike peptide pools or control peptides (ViraFEST assay). The sample belongs to a study of vaccination and CD4 T cells after COVID-19. Overall study context: Stimulation of the cells used overlapping spike peptide pools from SARS-CoV-2 and from the common cold coronaviruses HCoV-NL63, HCoV-OC43 and HCoV-229E.

The Oncomine TCR Beta short-read assay sequenced DNA from cultured CD4+ T cells. TCRdb fed the PCR reads into MiXCR, producing one record per CDR3 protein. Among tens of thousands of distinct CDR3 sequences, roughly 70% were seen once, and the ten largest hold roughly 17%. V lost 7 bases and J lost 2, with 8 bases in between. Germline values: CDR1 SGHTA, CDR2 FQGNSA. The length of the CDR3 is 12 residues. The specimen comprised CD4+ T cells from blood, cultured in vitro, sampled after SARS-CoV-2 vaccination. The receptor was derived from a human donor who received a COVID-19 vaccine. This sequence joins TRBV7-2 and TRBJ2-5; D unresolved. The CDR3 nucleotides are TGTGCCAGCAATAAACCGCAAGAGACCCAGTACTTC. This sequence encodes CASNKPQETQYF.